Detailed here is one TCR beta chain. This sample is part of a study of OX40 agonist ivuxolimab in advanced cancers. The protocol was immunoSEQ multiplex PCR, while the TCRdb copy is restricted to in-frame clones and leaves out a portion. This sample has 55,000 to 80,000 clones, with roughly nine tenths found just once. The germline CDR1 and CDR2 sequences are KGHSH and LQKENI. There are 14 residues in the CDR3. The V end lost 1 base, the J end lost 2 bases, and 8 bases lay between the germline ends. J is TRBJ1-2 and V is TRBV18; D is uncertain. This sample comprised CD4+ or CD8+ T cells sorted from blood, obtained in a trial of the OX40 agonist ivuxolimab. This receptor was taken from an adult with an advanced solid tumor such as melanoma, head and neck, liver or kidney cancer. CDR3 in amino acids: CASSPQQPNYGYTF. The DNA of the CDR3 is TGTGCCAGCTCACCACAGCAACCAAACTATGGCTACACCTTC.